This T cell receptor (beta chain) was retrieved from a study of OX40 agonist ivuxolimab in advanced cancers. On the study more broadly: Partial responses were seen in three patients, one with hepatocellular carcinoma and two with cutaneous melanoma. Study-wide findings and caveats: Expanded clones belonging to CD8+ T cells outnumbered, on average, those of CD4+.

Per germline, CDR1 MNHNS and CDR2 SASEGT. The J segment lost 4 bases and the V segment lost 6 bases, leaving 4 bases of the junction unmatched. The CDR3 covers 13 residues. Repertoires were generated with immunoSEQ multiplex PCR, while TCRdb's copy carries only in-frame clones and drops some. The table records about 91,000 clones, around 88% of them present only once. In its sample, this clone was seen once. The target antigen is unknown. The input for sequencing was CD4+ or CD8+ T cells sorted from blood, taken in a trial of the OX40 agonist ivuxolimab. The chain employs TRBV6-1 and TRBJ2-5, with 8 bases lining up with TRBD1. This clonotype was obtained from an adult with an advanced solid tumor such as melanoma, head and neck, liver or kidney cancer. The CDR3 sequence: CASRETGVETQYF. CDR3 in DNA: TGTGCCAGCAGGGAGACAGGGGTAGAGACCCAGTACTTC.